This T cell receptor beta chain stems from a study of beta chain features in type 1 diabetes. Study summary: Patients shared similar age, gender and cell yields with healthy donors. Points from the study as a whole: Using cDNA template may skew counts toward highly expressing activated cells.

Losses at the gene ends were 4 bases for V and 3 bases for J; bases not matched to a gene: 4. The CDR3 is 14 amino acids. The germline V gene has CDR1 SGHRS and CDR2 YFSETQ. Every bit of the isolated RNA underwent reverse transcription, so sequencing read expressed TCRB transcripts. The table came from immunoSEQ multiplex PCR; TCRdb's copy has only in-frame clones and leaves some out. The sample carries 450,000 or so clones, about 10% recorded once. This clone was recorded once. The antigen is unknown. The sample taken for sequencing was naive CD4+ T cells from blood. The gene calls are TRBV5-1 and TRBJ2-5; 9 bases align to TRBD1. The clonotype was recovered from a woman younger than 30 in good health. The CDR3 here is CASSLRQGEETQYF. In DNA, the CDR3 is TGCGCCAGCAGCCTCCGACAGGGGGAAGAGACCCAGTACTTC. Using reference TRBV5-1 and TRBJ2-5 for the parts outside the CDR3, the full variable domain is KAGVTQTPRYLIKTRGQQVTLSCSPISGHRSVSWYQQTPGQGLQFLFEYFSETQRNKGNFPGRFSGRQFSNSRSEMNVSTLELGDSALYLCASSLRQGEETQYFGPGTRLLVL.